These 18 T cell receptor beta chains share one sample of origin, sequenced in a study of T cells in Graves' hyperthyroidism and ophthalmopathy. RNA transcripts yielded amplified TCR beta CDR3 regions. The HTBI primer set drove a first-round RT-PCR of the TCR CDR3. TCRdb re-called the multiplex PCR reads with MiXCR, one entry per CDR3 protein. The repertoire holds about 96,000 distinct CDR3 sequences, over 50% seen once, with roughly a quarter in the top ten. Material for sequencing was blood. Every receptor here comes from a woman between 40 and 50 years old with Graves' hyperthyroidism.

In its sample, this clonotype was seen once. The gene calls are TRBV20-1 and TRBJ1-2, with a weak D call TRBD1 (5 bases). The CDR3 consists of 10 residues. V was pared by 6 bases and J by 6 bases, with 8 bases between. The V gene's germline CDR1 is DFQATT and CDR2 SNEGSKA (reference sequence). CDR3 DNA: TGCAGTGCCCGGGGGAATGGCTACACCTTC. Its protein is CSARGNGYTF.

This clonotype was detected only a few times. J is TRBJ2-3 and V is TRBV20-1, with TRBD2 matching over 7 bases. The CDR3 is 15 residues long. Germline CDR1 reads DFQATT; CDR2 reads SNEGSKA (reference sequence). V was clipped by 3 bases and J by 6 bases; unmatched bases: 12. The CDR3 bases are TGCAGTGCTAGGGTCGGGGGGTTTCGGGGGGATACGCAGTATTTT. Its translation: CSARVGGFRGDTQYF.

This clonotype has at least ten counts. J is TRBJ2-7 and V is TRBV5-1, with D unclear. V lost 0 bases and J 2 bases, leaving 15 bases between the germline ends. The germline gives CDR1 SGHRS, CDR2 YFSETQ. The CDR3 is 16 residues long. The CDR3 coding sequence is TGCGCCAGCAGCTTGGGCATGGGGATTGCGACCTACGAGCAGTACTTC. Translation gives CASSLGMGIATYEQYF.

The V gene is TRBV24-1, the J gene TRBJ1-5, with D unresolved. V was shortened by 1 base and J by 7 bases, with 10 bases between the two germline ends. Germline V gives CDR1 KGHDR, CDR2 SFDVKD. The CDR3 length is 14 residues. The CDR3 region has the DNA TGTGCCACCAGTGATTTAGTTGCAGGCCAGCCCCAGCATTTT. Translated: CATSDLVAGQPQHF.

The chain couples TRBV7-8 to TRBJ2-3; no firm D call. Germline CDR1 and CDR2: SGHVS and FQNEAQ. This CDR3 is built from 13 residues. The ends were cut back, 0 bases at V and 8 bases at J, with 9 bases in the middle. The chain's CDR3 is CASSLAPKSTQYF. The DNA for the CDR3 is TGTGCCAGCAGCTTAGCCCCGAAGTCTACGCAGTATTTT. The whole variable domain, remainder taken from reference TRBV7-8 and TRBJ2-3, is GAGVSQSPRYKVAKRGQDVALRCDPISGHVSLFWYQQALGQGPEFLTYFQNEAQLDKSGLPSDRFFAERPEGSVSTLKIQRTQQEDSAVYLCASSLAPKSTQYFGPGTRLTVL.

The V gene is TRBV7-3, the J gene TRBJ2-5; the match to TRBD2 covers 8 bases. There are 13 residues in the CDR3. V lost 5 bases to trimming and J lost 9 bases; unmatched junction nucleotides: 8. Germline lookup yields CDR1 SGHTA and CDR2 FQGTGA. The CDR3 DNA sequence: TGTGCCAGCAGCCCCAGCGGGGGCGAGTCCCAGTACTTC. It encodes CASSPSGGESQYF.

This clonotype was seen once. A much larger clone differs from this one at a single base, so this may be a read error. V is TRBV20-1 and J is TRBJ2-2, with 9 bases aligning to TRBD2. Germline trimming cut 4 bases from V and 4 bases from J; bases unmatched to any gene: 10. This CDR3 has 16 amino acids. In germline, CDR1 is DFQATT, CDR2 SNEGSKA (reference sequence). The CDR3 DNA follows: TGCAGTGCTAAACCTAGCGGGATGGGCATCACCGGGGAGCTGTTTTTT. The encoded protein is CSAKPSGMGITGELFF.

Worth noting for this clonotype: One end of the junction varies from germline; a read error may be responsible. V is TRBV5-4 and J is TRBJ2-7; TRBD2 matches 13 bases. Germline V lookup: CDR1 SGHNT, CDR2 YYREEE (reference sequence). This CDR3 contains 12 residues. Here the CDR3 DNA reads TGTGCCAGCAGTTCCCGGACTAGCGGGAGCAGTTTC. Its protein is CASSSRTSGSSF. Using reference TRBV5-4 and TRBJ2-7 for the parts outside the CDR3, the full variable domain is ETGVTQSPTHLIKTRGQQVTLRCSSQSGHNTVSWYQQALGQGPQFIFQYYREEENGRGNFPPRFSGLQFPNYSSELNVNALELDDSALYLCASSSRTSGSSFGPGTRLTVT.

CDR3 DNA sequence: TGTGCCACCAGGACTGGGGCCAACGTCCTGACTTTC. Its protein is CATRTGANVLTF. V gene TRBV7-6 combines with J gene TRBJ2-6; no definite D call. With 10 bases removed from V and 2 bases from J, the gap between germline ends came to 6 bases. The CDR3 is 12 residues long. The V gene's germline CDR1 is SGHVS and CDR2 FNYEAQ.

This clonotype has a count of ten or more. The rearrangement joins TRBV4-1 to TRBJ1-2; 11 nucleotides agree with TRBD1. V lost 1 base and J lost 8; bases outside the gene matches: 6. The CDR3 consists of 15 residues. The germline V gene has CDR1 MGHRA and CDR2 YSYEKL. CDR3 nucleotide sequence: TGCGCCAGCAGCCAAGTCGGACAGGGGGCAGGAGGCTACACCTTC. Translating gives CASSQVGQGAGGYTF.

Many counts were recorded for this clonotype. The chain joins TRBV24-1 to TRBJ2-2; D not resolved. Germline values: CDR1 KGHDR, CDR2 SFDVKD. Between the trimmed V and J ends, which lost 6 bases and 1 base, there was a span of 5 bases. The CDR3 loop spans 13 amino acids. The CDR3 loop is CATSRGNTGELFF. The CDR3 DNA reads TGTGCCACCAGTCGCGGGAACACCGGGGAGCTGTTTTTT.

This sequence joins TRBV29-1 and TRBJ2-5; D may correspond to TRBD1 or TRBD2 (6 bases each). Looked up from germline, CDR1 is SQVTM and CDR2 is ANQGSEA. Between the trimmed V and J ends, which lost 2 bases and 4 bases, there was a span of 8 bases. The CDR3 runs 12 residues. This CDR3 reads CSVERGVETQYF. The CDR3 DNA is TGCAGCGTTGAAAGGGGGGTAGAGACCCAGTACTTC.

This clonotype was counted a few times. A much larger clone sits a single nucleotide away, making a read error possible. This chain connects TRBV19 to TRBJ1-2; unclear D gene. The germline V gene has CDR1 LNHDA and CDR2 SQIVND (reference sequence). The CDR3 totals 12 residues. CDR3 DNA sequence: TGTGCCAGTAGTGGTACGGGCTATGGCCACACCTTC. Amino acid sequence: CASSGTGYGHTF.

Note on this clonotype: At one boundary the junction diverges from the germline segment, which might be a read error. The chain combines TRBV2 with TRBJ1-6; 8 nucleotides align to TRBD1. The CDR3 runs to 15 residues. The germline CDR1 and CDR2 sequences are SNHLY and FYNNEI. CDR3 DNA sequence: TGTGCCAGCAGTGAACTCGACAGGGGTTATTCACACCTCCACTTT. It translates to CASSELDRGYSHLHF.

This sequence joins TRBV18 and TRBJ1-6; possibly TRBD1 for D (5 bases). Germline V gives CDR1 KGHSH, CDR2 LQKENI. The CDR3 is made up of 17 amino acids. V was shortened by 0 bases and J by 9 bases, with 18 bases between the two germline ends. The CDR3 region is CASSPPGQGVGSSPLHF. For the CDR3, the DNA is TGTGCCAGCTCACCACCGGGGCAGGGTGTAGGTAGTTCACCCCTCCACTTT.

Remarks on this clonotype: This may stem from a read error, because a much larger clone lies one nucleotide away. The CDR3 DNA is TGTGCCAGCAGTTACTCGTCGAGGGGACAGACGGCCTTTGGGGCCAACGTCCTGACTTTC. Protein sequence: CASSYSSRGQTAFGANVLTF. This chain uses TRBV10-3 with TRBJ2-6; TRBD1 aligns across 7 bases. Looked up from germline, CDR1 is ENHRY and CDR2 is SYGVKD. CDR3 length: 20 residues.

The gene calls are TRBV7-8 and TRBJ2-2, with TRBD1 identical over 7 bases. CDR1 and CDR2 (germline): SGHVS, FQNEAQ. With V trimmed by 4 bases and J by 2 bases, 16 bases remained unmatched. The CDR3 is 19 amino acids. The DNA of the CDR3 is TGTGCCAGCAGCTCCCCTTCTCCGGGACGACAGGGAAACACCGGGGAGCTGTTTTTT. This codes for CASSSPSPGRQGNTGELFF.

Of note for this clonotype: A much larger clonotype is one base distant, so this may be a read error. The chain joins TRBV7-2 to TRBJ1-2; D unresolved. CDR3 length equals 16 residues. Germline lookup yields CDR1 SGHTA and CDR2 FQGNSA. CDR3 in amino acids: CASSLALQPINYGCTF. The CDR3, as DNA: TGTGCCAGCAGCTTGGCCCTGCAGCCGATTAACTATGGCTGCACCTTC.